This note documents a single T cell receptor beta chain sequence. The antigen remains undetermined. The CDR3 runs to 12 residues. J was trimmed by 9 bases and V by 11 bases; bases with no gene match: 8. The germline CDR1 and CDR2 sequences are ENHRY and SYGVKD. The data originate from a study of T cell responses to AZD1222 COVID-19 vaccine. Across the study: Samples with a second dose at about 4 or about 12 weeks were pooled together. Study-wide results and caveats: Only a handful of people who got AZD1222 tested seropositive at baseline. A mostly white British donor set with more females was recruited, and clonal diversity was possibly underestimated. Spike-specific TCRs gained breadth and depth after people received two AZD1222 doses.

TCRdb keeps only in-frame clones here, not all; method: immunoSEQ multiplex PCR. The data contain 90,000 or so clones, under 90% of them singletons. The source was peripheral blood, collected on day 0 of AZD1222 vaccination. The source is an adult in good health. The chain links TRBV10-3 to TRBJ2-1, with TRBD1 matching 9 bases. This CDR3 reads CAATGGGGEQFF. The CDR3 DNA is TGTGCCGCCACAGGGGGCGGGGGTGAGCAGTTCTTC.